This T cell receptor (beta chain) stems from a study of T cells in Graves' hyperthyroidism and ophthalmopathy. From germline, CDR1 is SGDLS and CDR2 YYNGEE. This CDR3 is 15 amino acids long. With 0 bases removed from V and 0 bases from J, the gap between germline ends came to 4 bases. Researchers amplified the TCR beta CDR3 regions from RNA transcripts. First-round RT-PCR of the TCR CDR3 relied on the HTBI primer set. One entry per CDR3 protein results from TCRdb running MiXCR on the multiplex PCR reads. The sample carries hundreds of thousands of distinct CDR3 sequences, 45% recorded once. The study left out patients who had uncontrolled infection, other autoimmune disease, pregnancy or lactation.

The V call is TRBV9, the J call TRBJ1-6; no clear D gene. Sequencing was carried out using peripheral blood or thyroid tissue (not recorded which). This TCR derives from an adult man with Graves' disease, either hyperthyroidism or ophthalmopathy (not recorded which). As DNA, the CDR3 is TGTGCCAGCAGCGTAGGCTACTCCTATAATTCACCCCTCCACTTT. Protein sequence: CASSVGYSYNSPLHF.